One sample yielded the 8 T cell receptor beta chains listed below, sequenced in a study of T-cell reconstitution after alpha-beta-depleted transplantation in children. Unique molecular identifiers featured in how the TCRbeta library was prepared. TCRdb called the PCR reads again in MiXCR, with one record for every CDR3 protein. Of about a million distinct CDR3 sequences detected, about 29% appear once; the ten largest clones hold over 25%. This material consisted of PBMCs, mostly from graft donor cells, taken 360 days after TCRalphabeta/CD19-depleted stem cell transplant. The receptors shown here come from a boy less than two years old who had a stem cell transplant for SCID, so the T cells may come from the graft donor.

The chain couples TRBV6-2 or TRBV6-3 to TRBJ2-7; D perhaps matches TRBD2 (6 bases). V dropped 0 bases and J dropped 4 bases, with 10 bases sitting between them. This CDR3 region has 14 residues. The germline CDR1 and CDR2 sequences are MNHEY and SVGEGT. The CDR3 sequence is CASSYSRGWYEQYF. In nucleotides, the CDR3 is TGTGCCAGCAGTTACTCGCGGGGCTGGTACGAGCAGTACTTC.

The chain has TRBV11-2 and TRBJ1-3, with D maybe TRBD1 (5 bases). V lost 4 bases, J lost 0 bases, and 10 bases lay in between. The CDR3 sequence is 15 residues long. The germline V gene has CDR1 SGHAT and CDR2 FQNNGV. CDR3 nucleotide sequence: TGTGCCAGCAGCTCTAGACAGAACTCTGGAAACACCATATATTTT. It translates to CASSSRQNSGNTIYF.

The J gene is TRBJ2-5, the V gene TRBV4-2, with unresolved D. Germline CDR1 reads LGHNA; CDR2 reads YNFKEQ. V lost 0 bases, J lost 4 bases, and 3 bases lay in between. This CDR3 spans 12 amino acids. The CDR3 DNA reads TGTGCCAGCAGCCAAGACTCAGAGACCCAGTACTTC. Translating it yields CASSQDSETQYF.

The genes are TRBV6-1 and TRBJ1-5; TRBD1 is a possible D gene (6 bases). Germline V gives CDR1 MNHNS, CDR2 SASEGT. V was clipped by 11 bases and J by 4 bases, with 15 bases between them. The length of the CDR3 is 13 residues. CDR3 residues: CAATGILNQPQHF. The CDR3 nucleotides are TGTGCCGCTACAGGGATCCTAAATCAGCCCCAGCATTTT.

DNA of the CDR3: TGTGCCACCAGCGTGATGGGGCAAGAGACCCAGTACTTC. Protein: CATSVMGQETQYF. The chain uses TRBV15 and TRBJ2-5; D call uncertain. Germline V lookup: CDR1 LNHNV, CDR2 YYDKDF (reference sequence). This CDR3 comprises 13 residues. Deletions cut 5 bases from V and 2 bases from J, with 9 bases between.

This clonotype has more than one count but fewer than ten. The gene calls are TRBV20-1 and TRBJ1-5; D possibly corresponds to TRBD1 (6 bases). V was trimmed by 1 base and J by 4 bases, leaving 17 bases between them. The germline V gene encodes CDR1 DFQATT and CDR2 SNEGSKA (reference sequence). The CDR3 runs 16 residues. The CDR3 reads CSARGAPQGGNQPQHF. CDR3 bases: TGCAGTGCTAGAGGCGCCCCACAGGGTGGAAATCAGCCCCAGCATTTT.

This clonotype was picked up a small number of times. V is TRBV5-6 and J is TRBJ2-1; D not certain. The CDR3 extends over 15 amino acids. Trimming pared 0 bases from V and 6 bases from J, leaving 13 bases between. Germline loops: CDR1 SGHDT, CDR2 YYEEEE. The CDR3 coding sequence is TGTGCCAGCAGCTTGGGATCTCTCCCCACCAATGAGCAGTTCTTC. It encodes CASSLGSLPTNEQFF.

The sample holds many counts of this clonotype. The chain carries TRBV12-3 or TRBV12-4 and TRBJ1-1, with 8 bases lining up with TRBD1. Unmatched junction bases numbered 2, after V lost 5 bases and J lost 0 bases. CDR3 length: 14 amino acids. For the CDR3, the DNA is TGTGCCAGCAGTCGGGACAGGTTGAACACTGAAGCTTTCTTT. It translates to CASSRDRLNTEAFF.